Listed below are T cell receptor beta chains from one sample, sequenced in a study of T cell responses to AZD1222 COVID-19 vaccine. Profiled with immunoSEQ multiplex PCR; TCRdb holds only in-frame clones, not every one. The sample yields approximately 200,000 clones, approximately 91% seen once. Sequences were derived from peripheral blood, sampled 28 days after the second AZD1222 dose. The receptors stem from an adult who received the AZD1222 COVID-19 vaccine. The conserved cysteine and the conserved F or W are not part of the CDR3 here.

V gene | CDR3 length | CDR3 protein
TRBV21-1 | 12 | ASSKTGAGNEQY
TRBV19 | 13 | ASSYKDSPFGGYT
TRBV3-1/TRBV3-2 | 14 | ASSHSGTGPTRPQH
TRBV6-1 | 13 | ASSEWTGNNQPQH
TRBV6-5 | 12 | ASSSGDGGQPQH
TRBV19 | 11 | ASSTLQGLPQH
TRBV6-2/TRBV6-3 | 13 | ASSPASGSSYEQY
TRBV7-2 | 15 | ASSLALTSGFSYEQY
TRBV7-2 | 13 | ASSMGLAAPYEQY
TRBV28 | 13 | ASSLAGGILYEQY
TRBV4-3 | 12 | ASSQEMWFNEQF
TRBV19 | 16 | ASSIDRKDLAATDTQY
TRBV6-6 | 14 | ASSYPDRGRRETQY
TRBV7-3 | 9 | ASGSGNEQF
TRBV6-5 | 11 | ATLRDRGYEQY
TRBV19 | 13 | ASSIGGAGQETQY
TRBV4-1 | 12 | ASSQVSGTDTQY
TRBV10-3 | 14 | AISESVGTVFNEQF
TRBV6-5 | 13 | ASSGSEPGRETQY
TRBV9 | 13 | ASSSSRGSYNEQF
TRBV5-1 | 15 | ASSLGTSGRGTGELF
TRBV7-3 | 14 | ASSSGLAEGTDTQY
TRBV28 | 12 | ASSFQGGEETQY
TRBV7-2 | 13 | ASSLGELRNTEAF
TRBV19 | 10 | ASRAGYNEQF
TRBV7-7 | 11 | ASSPGPSNEQY
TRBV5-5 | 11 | ASRGLGEHEQY
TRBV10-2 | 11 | ASIRYPGQPQH
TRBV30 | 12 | AGAYGTGAYGYT
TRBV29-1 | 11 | SVRGRITNEQF
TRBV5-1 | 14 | ASSPFPVTGINEQF
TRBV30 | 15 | ACSKDSPLFSGNTIY
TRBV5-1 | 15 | ASSLSPWTVNTGELF
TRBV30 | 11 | ARTGKAGNTIY
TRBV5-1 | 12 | ASSLLAGTGELF
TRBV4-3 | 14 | ASSLSGSGSYNEQF
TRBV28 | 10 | ASSPYNEKLF
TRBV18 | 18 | ASSGGGMPSRIPISYEQY
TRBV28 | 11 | ASQVPDRVGYT
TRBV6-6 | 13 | ASSNVQGWGNTIY
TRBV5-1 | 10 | ASSFAGSEQF
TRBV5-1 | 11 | ASTRAGTGELF
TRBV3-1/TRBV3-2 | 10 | ASSHRGDTQY
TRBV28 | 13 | ASSLLASLTDTQY
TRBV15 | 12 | ATSRGLADYEQY
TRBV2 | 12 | ASSRDSNNQPQH
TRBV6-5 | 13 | ASSLGQGSNQPQH
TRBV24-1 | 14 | ATSEITRDETDTQY